The 21 T cell receptor beta chains below come from one sample, sequenced in a study of cytomegalovirus exposure and HLA in healthy donors (dated by TCRdb to between 2016 and 2019). Receptor amplification or capture employed the immunoSEQ multiplex PCR assay. For the multiplex PCR, a mixture combining 60 forward primers for TCR Vbeta segments and 13 reverse primers for TCR Jbeta segments was used. TCRdb took this table from immuneACCESS and kept in-frame rearrangements with V and J called. Such tables lack part of the clones; where checked against another copy, unresolved V genes explain under half of the gap, and the rest is unexplained. This sample lists over 150,000 clones; approximately 80% were detected once. The ten top clones hold more than 4% of the sample. The sample consisted of PBMCs. The origin of the receptors is a young man in good health and CMV-seronegative.

The table lists this clone with a count of one. This rearrangement joins TRBV6-5 to TRBJ1-2; perhaps TRBD1 as D (6 bases). This CDR3 spans 15 amino acids. The V gene lost 2 bases and the J gene lost 5 bases, with 15 bases spanning the gap. Looked up from germline, CDR1 is MNHEY and CDR2 is SVGAGI. The CDR3 sequence: CASSYVSGVWYGYTF. CDR3 sequence (DNA): TGTGCCAGCAGTTACGTCTCAGGGGTATGGTATGGCTACACCTTC.

The chain is built from TRBV9 and TRBJ2-4, with a tentative D call TRBD2 (5 bases). Germline-derived CDR1 and CDR2 are SGDLS and YYNGEE. The V end was cut by 4 bases, the J end by 9 bases, with 23 bases between. There are 16 residues in the CDR3. The CDR3: CASSPVPDLPQSIQYF. The CDR3 DNA sequence: TGTGCCAGCAGCCCCGTACCGGACTTGCCGCAAAGCATTCAGTACTTC. Complete variable domain (other parts from reference TRBV9 and TRBJ2-4): DSGVTQTPKHLITATGQRVTLRCSPRSGDLSVYWYQQSLDQGLQFLIQYYNGEERAKGNILERFSAQQFPDLHSELNLSSLELGDSALYFCASSPVPDLPQSIQYFGAGTRLSVL.

The rearrangement uses TRBV2 and TRBJ1-1; a weak D match, TRBD1 (6 bases). Germline loops: CDR1 SNHLY, CDR2 FYNNEI. This CDR3 contains 10 residues. Deletions cut 9 bases from V and 11 bases from J, with 13 bases between. The CDR3 DNA reads TGTGCCAGTGCCCAGGGGCGGGCTTTCTTT. Translating it yields CASAQGRAFF.

V is TRBV15 and J is TRBJ2-5; 12 nucleotides agree with TRBD2. The germline CDR1 and CDR2 sequences are LNHNV and YYDKDF (reference sequence). The CDR3 totals 16 residues. The V gene end was trimmed by 0 bases and the J gene end by 5 bases; junction bases not matched to a gene: 4. This CDR3 is CATSRDRTSGVETQYF. In nucleotides, the CDR3 is TGTGCCACCAGCAGAGATCGGACTAGCGGGGTCGAGACCCAGTACTTC. The full variable domain, with the rest looked up from reference TRBV15 and TRBJ2-5, is DAMVIQNPRYQVTQFGKPVTLSCSQTLNHNVMYWYQQKSSQAPKLLFHYYDKDFNNEADTPDNFQSRRPNTSFCFLDIRSPGLGDTAMYLCATSRDRTSGVETQYFGPGTRLLVL.

This clone was observed a few times. The chain couples TRBV29-1 to TRBJ1-4; 8 bases agree with TRBD1. The CDR3 contains 13 residues. Germline CDR1 and CDR2: SQVTM and ANQGSEA. Germline trimming cut 4 bases from V and 6 bases from J; bases unmatched to any gene: 4. The CDR3 nucleotides are TGCAGCGTTGGGATGGACAGGGATGAAAAACTGTTTTTT. Translating gives CSVGMDRDEKLFF.

This chain connects TRBV28 to TRBJ1-2; D remains unclear. CDR1 MDHEN and CDR2 SYDVKM come from the germline V gene. Trimming stripped 0 bases from V and 3 bases from J, with 5 bases between. The CDR3 covers 13 residues. The CDR3 sequence is CASSLWADYGYTF. The CDR3 bases are TGTGCCAGCAGTTTATGGGCTGACTATGGCTACACCTTC.

This clone was observed once. The rearrangement joins TRBV29-1 to TRBJ2-7, with 8 bases fitting TRBD2. Germline CDR1 and CDR2: SQVTM and ANQGSEA. CDR3 length: 14 residues. J was trimmed by 3 bases and V by 3 bases; bases with no gene match: 7. CDR3 in DNA: TGCAGCGTTGAGGGACTAGTGGGTAACTACGAGCAGTACTTC. Its protein product is CSVEGLVGNYEQYF.

The chain uses TRBV18 and TRBJ2-3; possibly TRBD1 for D (6 bases). V lost 0 bases to trimming and J lost 1 base, with 8 bases between them. Per the germline V gene, CDR1 is KGHSH and CDR2 is LQKENI. This CDR3 contains 15 residues. DNA for the CDR3: TGTGCCAGCTCACCACCTCCAGGGGGCACAGATACGCAGTATTTT. This gives the protein CASSPPPGGTDTQYF.

The rearrangement uses TRBV2 and TRBJ2-5, with a tentative D call TRBD2 (5 bases). This CDR3 has 15 amino acids. V dropped 3 bases and J dropped 1 base, with 12 bases sitting between them. CDR1 SNHLY and CDR2 FYNNEI come from the germline V gene. The CDR3 loop is CASSDFRAGQETQYF. The CDR3 DNA sequence: TGTGCCAGCAGTGATTTTCGGGCGGGCCAAGAGACCCAGTACTTC.

The rearrangement uses TRBV29-1 and TRBJ2-6, with 7 positions matching TRBD1. CDR3 size: 17 residues. Germline V gene sequence: CDR1 SQVTM, CDR2 ANQGSEA. V shed 7 bases and J 0 bases; nucleotides not matched to a gene: 12. CDR3 nucleotides: TGCAGCGCCGTCCTAGGACAGGCTCCCTCTGGGGCCAACGTCCTGACTTTC. This encodes CSAVLGQAPSGANVLTF. The full variable domain, its missing parts supplied by reference TRBV29-1 and TRBJ2-6, is SAVISQKPSRDICQRGTSLTIQCQVDSQVTMMFWYRQQPGQSLTLIATANQGSEATYESGFVIDKFPISRPNLTFSTLTVSNMSPEDSSIYLCSAVLGQAPSGANVLTFGAGSRLTVL.

The V gene is TRBV7-6, the J gene TRBJ2-7; 9 bases fit TRBD2. This CDR3 comprises 15 residues. V shed 5 bases, J shed 0 bases, and the junction held 5 bases outside the gene matches. Germline V gene data show CDR1 as SGHVS and CDR2 as FNYEAQ. The CDR3, as DNA: TGTGCCAGCAGCCCCGGGGGACTAGCCTCCTACGAGCAGTACTTC. It translates to CASSPGGLASYEQYF. The entire variable domain, with the rest obtained from reference TRBV7-6 and TRBJ2-7, is as follows: GAGVSQSPRYKVTKRGQDVALRCDPISGHVSLYWYRQALGQGPEFLTYFNYEAQQDKSGLPNDRFSAERPEGSISTLTIQRTEQRDSAMYRCASSPGGLASYEQYFGPGTRLTVT.

The chain employs TRBV5-1 and TRBJ2-7, with 9 bases aligning to TRBD1. Germline V gene data show CDR1 as SGHRS and CDR2 as YFSETQ. The J segment lost 4 bases and the V segment lost 3 bases, leaving 2 bases of the junction unmatched. This CDR3 comprises 13 residues. In DNA form, the CDR3 reads TGCGCCAGCAGCTGGACAGGGGATTACGAGCAGTACTTC. As protein: CASSWTGDYEQYF.

This clone has just one count. The chain carries TRBV28 and TRBJ2-3, with 12 bases fitting TRBD2. After removal of 4 bases from V and 4 bases from J, the junction contained 9 bases not matched to a gene. There are 17 residues in the CDR3. Germline assignment: CDR1 MDHEN and CDR2 SYDVKM. CDR3: CASSSATRLAGADTQYF. The DNA for the CDR3 is TGTGCCAGCAGTTCCGCCACCCGACTAGCGGGAGCAGATACGCAGTATTTT.

The V gene is TRBV4-1, the J gene TRBJ2-5; perhaps TRBD2 as D (5 bases). The tail of the sequence fits TRBJ2-7 better, so the J call may be wrong. The CDR3 consists of 17 residues. CDR1 is MGHRA and CDR2 is YSYEKL in the germline V gene. CDR3 loop: CASSQDIIGLKRYEQYF. CDR3 coding DNA: TGCGCCAGCAGCCAAGATATTATCGGACTGAAAAGATACGAGCAGTACTTC.

The chain couples TRBV5-1 to TRBJ1-3; weak D call: TRBD1 (5 bases). The CDR3 sequence is 14 residues long. Germline values: CDR1 SGHRS, CDR2 YFSETQ. The V end lost 2 bases, the J end lost 0 bases, and 6 bases lay between the germline ends. The CDR3 sequence is CASSLQDSGNTIYF. The CDR3 nucleotides read TGCGCCAGCAGCTTACAGGACTCTGGAAACACCATATATTTT.

The gene calls are TRBV6-5 and TRBJ2-7; 9 bases fit TRBD2. The ends lost 5 bases at V and 1 base at J; junction bases unmatched: 3. Per germline, CDR1 MNHEY and CDR2 SVGAGI. The CDR3 has 14 amino acids. This CDR3 reads CASSAGLASYEQYF. Here the CDR3 DNA reads TGTGCCAGCAGTGCCGGACTAGCGTCCTACGAGCAGTACTTC.

J is TRBJ2-1 and V is TRBV5-6; 13 bases fit TRBD2. The CDR3 sequence is 14 residues long. Germline loops: CDR1 SGHDT, CDR2 YYEEEE. With 4 bases clipped from V and 10 bases from J, the junction kept 5 bases outside the gene matches. CDR3 nucleotide sequence: TGTGCCAGCAGCGGACTAGCGGGAGTGTGGGAGCAGTTCTTC. It codes for CASSGLAGVWEQFF.

The chain is built from TRBV10-2 and TRBJ2-3, with D unresolved. This CDR3 comprises 11 residues. With 4 bases removed from V and 5 bases from J, the gap between germline ends came to 4 bases. In germline, CDR1 is WSHSY, CDR2 SAAADI. The CDR3 protein is CASSALDTQYF. CDR3 in DNA: TGCGCCAGCAGTGCGTTAGATACGCAGTATTTT.

The chain couples TRBV5-1 to TRBJ2-7, with unresolved D. Germline CDR1 and CDR2: SGHRS and YFSETQ. This CDR3 spans 14 amino acids. V lost 0 bases and J lost 4, with 11 bases in between. The CDR3 is CASSLVQESYEQYF. DNA for the CDR3: TGCGCCAGCAGCTTGGTTCAGGAATCTTACGAGCAGTACTTC.

In its sample, this clone was seen once. The chain links TRBV6-5 to TRBJ1-1; possibly TRBD1 for D (5 bases). The CDR3 has 14 amino acids. CDR1 and CDR2 (germline): MNHEY, SVGAGI. V was trimmed by 0 bases and J by 9 bases, leaving 14 bases between them. CDR3 bases: TGTGCCAGCAGTTACTCGATCTTCAGGGAAAAAGCTTTCTTT. This translates into CASSYSIFREKAFF.

With regard to this clone: A read error may account for a junction end that differs from germline. This chain connects TRBV5-4 to TRBJ2-5; 14 bases are a match to TRBD2. This CDR3 is 15 amino acids long. Germline V lookup: CDR1 SGHNT, CDR2 YYREEE (reference sequence). CDR3 coding DNA: TGTGCCAGCAGTTTGGGACTAGCGGGAGCAGAGACCCAGTACTTC. Translating gives CASSLGLAGAETQYF.